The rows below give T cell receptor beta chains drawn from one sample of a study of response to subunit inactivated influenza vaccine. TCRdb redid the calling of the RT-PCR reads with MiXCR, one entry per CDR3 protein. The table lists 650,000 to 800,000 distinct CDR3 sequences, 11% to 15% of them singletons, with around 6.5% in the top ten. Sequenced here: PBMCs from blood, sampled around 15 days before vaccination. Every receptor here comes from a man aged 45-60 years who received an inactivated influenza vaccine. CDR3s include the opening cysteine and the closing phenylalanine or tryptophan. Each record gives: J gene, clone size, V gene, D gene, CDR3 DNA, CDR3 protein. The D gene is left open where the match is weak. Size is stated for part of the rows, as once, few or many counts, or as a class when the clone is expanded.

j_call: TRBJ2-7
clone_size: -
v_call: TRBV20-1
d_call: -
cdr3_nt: TGCAGTGCTAGAGAGGGTATCGAGCAGTACTTC
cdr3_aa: CSAREGIEQYF

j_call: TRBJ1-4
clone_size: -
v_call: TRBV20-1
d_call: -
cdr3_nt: TGCTGTGCTAGAGTGGGGACAACAACTAATGAAAAACTGTTTTTT
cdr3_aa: CCARVGTTTNEKLFF

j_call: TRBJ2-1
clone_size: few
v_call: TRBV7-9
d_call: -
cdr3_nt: TGTGCCAGCAGCTTCGGGCAGACCTCCTACAATGAGCAGTTCTTC
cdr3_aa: CASSFGQTSYNEQFF

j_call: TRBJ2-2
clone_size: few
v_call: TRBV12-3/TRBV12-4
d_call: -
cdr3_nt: TGTGCCAGCAGTGTAGGGCCTATGGGCACCGGGGAGCTGTTTTTT
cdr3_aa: CASSVGPMGTGELFF

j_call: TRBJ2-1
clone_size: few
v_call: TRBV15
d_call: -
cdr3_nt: TGTGCCACCAGCAGAAACAGAAAAAACTACAATGAGCAGTTCTTC
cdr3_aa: CATSRNRKNYNEQFF

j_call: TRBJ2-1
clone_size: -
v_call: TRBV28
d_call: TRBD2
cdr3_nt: TGTGCCAGCAGTTGGACTAGCGGGAGCAGTGAGCAGTTCTTC
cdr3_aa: CASSWTSGSSEQFF

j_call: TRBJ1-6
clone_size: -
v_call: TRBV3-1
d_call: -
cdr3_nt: TGTGCCAGCAGCCAAAATGGGGGGAATTCACCCCTCCACTTT
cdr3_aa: CASSQNGGNSPLHF

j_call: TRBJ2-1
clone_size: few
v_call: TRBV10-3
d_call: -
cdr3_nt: TGTGCCATCAGCGACTTCAAGTACAATGAGCAGTTCTTC
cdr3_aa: CAISDFKYNEQFF

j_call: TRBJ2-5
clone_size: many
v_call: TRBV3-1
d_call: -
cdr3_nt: TGTGCCAGCAGCCAATCCGAAACGCAAGAGACCCAGTACTTC
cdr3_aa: CASSQSETQETQYF

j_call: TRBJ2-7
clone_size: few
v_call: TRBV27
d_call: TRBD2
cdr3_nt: TGTGCCAGCAGTAGGGGGACTAGCGGGAGCGAGCAGTACTTC
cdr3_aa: CASSRGTSGSEQYF

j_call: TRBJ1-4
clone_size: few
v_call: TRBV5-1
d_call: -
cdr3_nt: TGCGCCAGCAGCAAGTCAGGGACCAATGAAAAACTGTTTTTT
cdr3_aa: CASSKSGTNEKLFF

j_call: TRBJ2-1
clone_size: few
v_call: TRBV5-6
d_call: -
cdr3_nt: TGTGCCAGCAGCCCGCCCGGGACCACCCTCTACAATGAGCAGTTCTTC
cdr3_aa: CASSPPGTTLYNEQFF

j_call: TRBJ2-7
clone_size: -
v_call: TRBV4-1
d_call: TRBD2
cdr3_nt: TGCGCCAGCAGCCAGACTAGCGGGGGTTTAAGTAACGAGCAGTACTTC
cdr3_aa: CASSQTSGGLSNEQYF

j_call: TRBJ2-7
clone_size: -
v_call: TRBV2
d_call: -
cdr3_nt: TGTGCCAGCAGATCGTCGACAGGCCAATACGAGCAGTACTTC
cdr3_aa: CASRSSTGQYEQYF

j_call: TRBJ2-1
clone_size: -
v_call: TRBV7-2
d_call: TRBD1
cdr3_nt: TGTGCCAGCAGCTTAGCGTATCCGGGACAGACCTCCTACAATGAGCAGTTCTTC
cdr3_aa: CASSLAYPGQTSYNEQFF

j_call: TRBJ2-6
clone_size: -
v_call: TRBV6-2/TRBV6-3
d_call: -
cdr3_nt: TGTGCCAGCAGCGCCCAGCTCGGGAGACTCAATGGGGCCAACGTCCTGACTTTC
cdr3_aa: CASSAQLGRLNGANVLTF

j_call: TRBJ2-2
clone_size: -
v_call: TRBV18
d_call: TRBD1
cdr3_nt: TGTGCCAGCTCACCCTCCGGACAGGGGGCGAACACCGGGGAGCTGTTTTTT
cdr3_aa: CASSPSGQGANTGELFF

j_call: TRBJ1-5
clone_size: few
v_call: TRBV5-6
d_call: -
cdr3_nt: TGTGCCAGCAGCTTGGTTCACAGCAATCAGCCCCAGCATTTT
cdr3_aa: CASSLVHSNQPQHF

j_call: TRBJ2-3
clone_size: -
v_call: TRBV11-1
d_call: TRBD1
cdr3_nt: TGTGCCAGCAGCCAGCCCCCGCCGGGACAGGGGATTATAGATACGCAGTATTTT
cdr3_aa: CASSQPPPGQGIIDTQYF

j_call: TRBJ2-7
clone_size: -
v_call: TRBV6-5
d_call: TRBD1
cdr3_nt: TGTGCCAGCAGTTACTCGACAGGGAACTACGAGCAGTACTTC
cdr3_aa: CASSYSTGNYEQYF

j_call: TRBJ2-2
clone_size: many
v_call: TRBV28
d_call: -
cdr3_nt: TGTGCCAGCAGGGAGTACAGGGTGAACACCGGGGAGCTGTTTTTT
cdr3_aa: CASREYRVNTGELFF

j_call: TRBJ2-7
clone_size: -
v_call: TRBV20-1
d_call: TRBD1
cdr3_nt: TGCAGTGCTAGGGGAGTGGGGACAGAAACGGAAGAGCAGTACTTC
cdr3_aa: CSARGVGTETEEQYF

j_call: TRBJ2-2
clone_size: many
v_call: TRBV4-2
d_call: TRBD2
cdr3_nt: TGTGCCAGCAGCGCGGGACTAGCGAGCACCGGGGAGCTGTTTTTT
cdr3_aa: CASSAGLASTGELFF

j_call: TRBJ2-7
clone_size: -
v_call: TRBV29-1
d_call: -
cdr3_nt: TGCAGCGCATGGGGGACGCCGAACCACGAGCAGTACTTC
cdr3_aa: CSAWGTPNHEQYF

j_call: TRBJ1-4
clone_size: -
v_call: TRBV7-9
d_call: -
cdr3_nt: TGTGCCAGCAGCTTAGCGGGCGACAGGCTGTTTTTT
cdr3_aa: CASSLAGDRLFF

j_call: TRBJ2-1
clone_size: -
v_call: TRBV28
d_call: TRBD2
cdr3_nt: TGTGCCAAGTCTAGCGGGAGATTCAGTGAGCAGTTCTTC
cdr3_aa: CAKSSGRFSEQFF

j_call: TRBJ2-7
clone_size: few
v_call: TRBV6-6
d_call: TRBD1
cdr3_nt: TGTGCCACTAGACAGGGGGCTTACGAGCAGTACTTC
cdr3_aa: CATRQGAYEQYF

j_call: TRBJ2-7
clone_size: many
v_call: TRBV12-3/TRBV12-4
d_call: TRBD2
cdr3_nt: TGTGCCGGGATTCGGGGGGGGCGGTACGAGCAGTACTTC
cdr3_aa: CAGIRGGRYEQYF